Here is one TCR beta chain with its context. RNA transcripts yielded amplified TCR beta CDR3 regions. HTBI primers were employed in a first-round RT-PCR of the TCR CDR3. TCRdb itself ran the multiplex PCR reads through MiXCR, one entry per CDR3 protein. Among 690,000 or so distinct CDR3 sequences listed, 18% were seen once. This record belongs to a study of T cells in Graves' hyperthyroidism and ophthalmopathy. V lost 5 bases and J lost 8, with 12 bases in between. CDR3 size: 12 residues. The study left out patients who had uncontrolled infection, other autoimmune disease, pregnancy or lactation. The TCR sequence derives from a woman aged 45-65 years with Graves' hyperthyroidism that later progressed to Graves' ophthalmopathy. The sequencing sample was made of blood. The chain combines TRBV12-3 or TRBV12-4 with TRBJ1-1, with D uncertain. The CDR3 nucleotides read TGTGCCAGCAGTCTACGGCTACCAGAAGCTTTCTTT. Protein: CASSLRLPEAFF.